The subject of this entry is one T cell receptor beta chain. Its antigen is not known. This sample is drawn from a study of vaccination effects on CD4 cells after COVID-19. Study context: Each participant was administered two doses of either the BNT162b2 or the mRNA-1273 vaccine.

The method was immunoSEQ multiplex PCR; TCRdb's version includes in-frame clones alone and lacks a portion of them. The sample includes fewer than 90,000 clones, around 72% of them seen just once. The ends were cut back, 2 bases at V and 5 bases at J, with 12 bases in the middle. The CDR3 contains 14 residues. Per germline, CDR1 LGHDT and CDR2 YNNKEL (reference sequence). Expansion of antigen-specific CD4+ T cells with viral peptide pools was carried out by the ViraFEST assay before sequencing. A roughly ten-day culture period preceded the isolation of CD4+ T cells. The person had a PCR-confirmed SARS-CoV-2 infection during March to December 2020. The authors used an HIV-1 Nef peptide pool as the negative control culture. Fresh IL-2-containing medium replaced half the medium on days 3 and 7.

Sequenced here: CD4+ T cells from PBMCs cultured with HIV peptides, sampled before COVID-19 vaccination. Stated subset: HIV-1 Nef peptide pool negative control/reference culture. The receptor was derived from a human donor who had a prior SARS-CoV-2 infection. V usage is TRBV3-1 (or the pseudogene TRBV3-2) and J usage is TRBJ2-5; TRBD2 might be the D (5 bases). CDR3 residues: CASSQFIGGETQYF. CDR3 bases: TGTGCCAGCAGCCAATTTATCGGAGGCGAGACCCAGTACTTC.